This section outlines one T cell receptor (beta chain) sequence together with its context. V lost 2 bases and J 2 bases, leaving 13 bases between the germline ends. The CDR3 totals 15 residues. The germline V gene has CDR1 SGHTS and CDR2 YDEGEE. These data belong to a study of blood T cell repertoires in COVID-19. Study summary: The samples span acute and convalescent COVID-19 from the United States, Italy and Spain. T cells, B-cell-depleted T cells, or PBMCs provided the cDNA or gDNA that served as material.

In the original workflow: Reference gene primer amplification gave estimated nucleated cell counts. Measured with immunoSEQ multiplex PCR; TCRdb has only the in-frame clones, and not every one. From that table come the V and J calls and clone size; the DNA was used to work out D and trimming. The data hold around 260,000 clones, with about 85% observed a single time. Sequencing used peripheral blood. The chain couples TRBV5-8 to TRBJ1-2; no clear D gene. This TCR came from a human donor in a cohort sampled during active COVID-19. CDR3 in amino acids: CASSLMRGLNYGYTF. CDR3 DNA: TGTGCCAGCAGCTTAATGCGAGGTCTCAACTATGGCTACACCTTC. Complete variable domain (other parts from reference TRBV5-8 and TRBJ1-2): EAGVTQSPTHLIKTRGQQATLRCSPISGHTSVYWYQQALGLGLQFLLWYDEGEERNRGNFPPRFSGRQFPNYSSELNVNALELEDSALYLCASSLMRGLNYGYTFGSGTRLTVV.